This T cell receptor beta chain was recovered during a study of T-cell reconstitution after alpha-beta-depleted transplantation in children. A TCRbeta library incorporating unique molecular identifiers was prepared. TCRdb independently ran MiXCR on the PCR reads; one entry per CDR3 protein. The data show hundreds of thousands of distinct CDR3 sequences, approximately 15% seen once. General study findings and limits: Newly generated T cells supplied most T-cell counts and diversity one year post-transplant. Where alpha-beta T cells came from about two months after transplant was reportedly several hundred expanded graft clones.

Details on this clonotype: Antigen: not known.

From germline, CDR1 is SGDLS and CDR2 YYNGEE. The CDR3 consists of 14 residues. The trim removed 0 bases at V and 13 bases at J, leaving 7 bases unmatched. This sequence was found in a male patient aged 5 to 17 who had a stem cell transplant for acute lymphoblastic leukemia, so the T cells may come from the graft donor. The sequencing here drew on PBMCs, mostly from graft donor cells, taken 360 days after TCRalphabeta/CD19-depleted stem cell transplant. J is TRBJ1-6 and V is TRBV9, with 7 nucleotides matching TRBD1. CDR3 bases: TGTGCCAGCAGCGTAGAACAGGGGAAAGGCCCCCTCCACTTT. It is translated as CASSVEQGKGPLHF.